The 4 T cell receptor beta chains reported below all come from one sample, sequenced in a study of T cell responses to AZD1222 COVID-19 vaccine (dated by TCRdb to about 2021). Receptor libraries were prepared by the immunoSEQ multiplex PCR assay. TCRdb obtained this table from immuneACCESS and retained in-frame rearrangements with V and J assigned. These tables miss some clones; where compared with another copy, unresolved V genes account for less than half of the shortfall, and the remainder is unexplained. In all, the sample holds 55,000 to 75,000 clones, and around four fifths of those were seen once. The top ten clones comprise about 12% of the sample. This specimen's time point label, per the study, means: baseline before first vaccination. The source was peripheral blood, collected on day 0 of AZD1222 vaccination. The receptors shown here come from an adult in good health.

As regards this clone: The junction and the germline gene differ at one end; a read error may be behind it. The chain uses TRBV19 and TRBJ1-6; D uncertain. The germline gives CDR1 LNHDA, CDR2 SQIVND (reference sequence). This CDR3 has 13 amino acids. The CDR3 bases are TGTGCCAGTAGTAGCCTCGACCTTTCACCCCTCTACTTT. Translated: CASSSLDLSPLYF.

The table lists this clone with a count of one. The CDR3 spells CASSGGTGGSCGYTF. CDR3 DNA sequence: TGTGCCAGTAGTGGGGGGACAGGCGGGTCGTGTGGCTACACCTTC. J is TRBJ1-2 and V is TRBV19; 8 nucleotides match TRBD1. Per germline, CDR1 LNHDA and CDR2 SQIVND (reference sequence). The CDR3 is 15 residues long. V lost 5 bases to trimming and J lost 7 bases; unmatched junction nucleotides: 12.

The gene calls are TRBV28 and TRBJ1-6, with 8 bases lining up with TRBD1. Germline CDR1 reads MDHEN; CDR2 reads SYDVKM. V gave up 2 bases and J gave up 6 bases; unmatched junction bases: 6. The CDR3 runs 16 residues. DNA of the CDR3: TGTGCCAGCAGTTTAACCCAGGGGGCAAGTAATTCACCCCTCCACTTT. Amino acids: CASSLTQGASNSPLHF.

This clone was detected once. This chain uses TRBV27 with TRBJ1-2; 7 bases match TRBD1. Germline CDR1 MNHEY, CDR2 SMNVEV (reference sequence). The CDR3 has 15 residues. The ends lost 6 bases at V and 3 bases at J; junction bases unmatched: 10. CDR3 sequence: CASSPGTATYYGYTF. For the CDR3, the DNA is TGTGCCAGCAGCCCCGGGACAGCTACCTACTATGGCTACACCTTC.